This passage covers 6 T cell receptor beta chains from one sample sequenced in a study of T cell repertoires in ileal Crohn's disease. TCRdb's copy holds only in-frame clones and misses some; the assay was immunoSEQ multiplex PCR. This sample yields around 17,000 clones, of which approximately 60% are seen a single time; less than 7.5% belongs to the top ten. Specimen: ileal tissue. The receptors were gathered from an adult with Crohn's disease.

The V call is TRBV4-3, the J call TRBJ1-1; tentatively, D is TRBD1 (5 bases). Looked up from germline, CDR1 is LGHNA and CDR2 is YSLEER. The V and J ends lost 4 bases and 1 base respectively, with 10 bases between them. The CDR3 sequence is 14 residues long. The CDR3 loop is CASSRETGNTEAFF. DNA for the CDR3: TGCGCCAGCAGCCGGGAAACAGGGAACACTGAAGCTTTCTTT.

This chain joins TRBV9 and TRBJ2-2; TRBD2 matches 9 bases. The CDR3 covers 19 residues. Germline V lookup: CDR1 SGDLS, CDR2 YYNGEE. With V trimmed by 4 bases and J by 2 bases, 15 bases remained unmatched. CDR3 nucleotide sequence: TGTGCCAGCAGCTCTAGGGGGCTAGCGGGGAAAATAAACACCGGGGAGCTGTTTTTT. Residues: CASSSRGLAGKINTGELFF.

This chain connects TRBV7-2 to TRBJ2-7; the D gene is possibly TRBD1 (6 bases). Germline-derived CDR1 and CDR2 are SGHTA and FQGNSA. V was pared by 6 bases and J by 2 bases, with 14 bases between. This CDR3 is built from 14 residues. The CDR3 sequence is CASSRDTLTYEQYF. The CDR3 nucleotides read TGTGCCAGCAGTCGGGACACCTTAACCTACGAGCAGTACTTC. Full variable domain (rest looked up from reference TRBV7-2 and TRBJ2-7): GAGVSQSPSNKVTEKGKDVELRCDPISGHTALYWYRQSLGQGLEFLIYFQGNSAPDKSGLPSDRFSAERTGGSVSTLTIQRTQQEDSAVYLCASSRDTLTYEQYFGPGTRLTVT.

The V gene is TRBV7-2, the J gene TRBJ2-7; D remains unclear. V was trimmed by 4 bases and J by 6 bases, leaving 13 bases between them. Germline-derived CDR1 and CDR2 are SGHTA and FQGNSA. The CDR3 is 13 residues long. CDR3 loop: CASSSSTPFEQYF. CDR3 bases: TGTGCCAGCAGCTCGTCAACTCCTTTCGAGCAGTACTTC.

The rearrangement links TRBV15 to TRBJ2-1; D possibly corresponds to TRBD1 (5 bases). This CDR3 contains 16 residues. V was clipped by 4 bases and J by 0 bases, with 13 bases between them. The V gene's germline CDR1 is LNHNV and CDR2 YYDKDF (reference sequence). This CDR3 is CATSNSGPNSYNEQFF. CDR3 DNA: TGTGCCACCAGCAATTCAGGGCCGAACTCCTACAATGAGCAGTTCTTC.

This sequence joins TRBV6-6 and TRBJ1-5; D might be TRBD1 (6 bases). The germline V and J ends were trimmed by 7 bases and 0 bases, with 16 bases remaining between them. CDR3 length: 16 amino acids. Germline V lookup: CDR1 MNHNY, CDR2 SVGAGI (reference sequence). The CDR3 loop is CASTSPGGLSNQPQHF. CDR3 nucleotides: TGTGCCAGCACCTCCCCGGGGGGGCTTAGCAATCAGCCCCAGCATTTT.